The source of this T cell receptor beta chain is a study of T cells expressing NK-cell markers. Study-wide context: Sorted CD3+CD56+NKG2C+, CD3+CD56+NKG2C- and CD3+CD56-NKG2C+ T cells supplied TCR beta repertoires.

The CDR3 has 11 amino acids. CDR1 is SNHLY and CDR2 is FYNNEI in the germline V gene. Findings of the study overall: The CD3+CD56-NKG2C+ fraction of a few donors was likewise dominated by these clonotypes. Of the CD8+ T cells in about 6 donors, roughly 1.0-7.5% belonged to dominant NKG2C+ clonotypes.

Each CDR3 protein gets one entry in TCRdb, which reprocessed the 5' RACE reads and gives no DNA. Here the sample table reports under 500,000 distinct CDR3 sequences. With respect to this clonotype: The antigen is unknown.

The sample consisted of blood T cells: a sorted CD56 or NKG2C T cell subset, CD4+ or CD8+ T cells, or bulk PBMC T cells (not recorded which). This clonotype originated in a woman aged 18-70 years in good health. The chain recombines TRBV2 with TRBJ2-1. CDR3 loop: CASGNYNEQFF.